This T cell receptor (beta chain) is from a study of T cell repertoires in cytomegalovirus infection. Study at large: CMV infection and matching HLA type were both indicated by public TCR beta signatures.

TCRdb redid the calling of the reads with MiXCR, one entry per CDR3 protein. This table has about 360,000 distinct CDR3 sequences, about a sixth appearing once. This clonotype was recorded a few times. The J segment lost 1 base and the V segment lost 0 bases, leaving 8 bases of the junction unmatched. This CDR3 spans 18 amino acids. From germline, CDR1 is LNHNV and CDR2 YYDKDF (reference sequence). The sequence was obtained from a human donor in good health (CMV status not recorded). Some clones in this sample may be carry-over from other donors' samples. The sample comprised PBMCs. The chain joins TRBV15 to TRBJ1-3; 8 bases align to TRBD1. CDR3 in DNA: TGTGCCACCAGCAGAGACACGGACAGGGACCTTTCTGGAAACACCATATATTTT. It translates to CATSRDTDRDLSGNTIYF.